This T cell receptor beta chain was captured in a study of T-cell reconstitution after alpha-beta-depleted transplantation in children. Findings and caveats of the study: Alpha-beta T cells present about two months after transplant were reported to originate from several hundred expanded graft clones. The authors attributed T-cell counts and diversity one year after transplant mostly to newly produced T cells. For some patients, TCRbeta diversity was high at day 60 because of recipient T cells and thymic progenitors that survived.

This clonotype was seen many times. Antigen specificity is unknown. Unique molecular identifiers were used to barcode this TCRbeta library. TCRdb reanalysed the PCR reads using MiXCR and keeps one entry per CDR3 protein. Of about 590,000 distinct CDR3 sequences listed, approximately 13% are singletons. The receptor was isolated from a male patient between 10 and 17 years old who had a stem cell transplant for acute myeloid leukemia, so the T cells may come from the graft donor. The sequenced sample was PBMCs, mostly from graft donor cells, obtained 360 days after TCRalphabeta/CD19-depleted stem cell transplant.

The CDR3 here is CASSPVGTEAFF. For the CDR3, the DNA is TGCGCCAGCAGCCCGGTGGGCACTGAAGCTTTCTTT. This chain uses TRBV5-1 with TRBJ1-1, with D hard to call. This CDR3 is built from 12 residues. Trimming removed 4 bases at V and 4 bases at J, with 8 bases between. Looked up from germline, CDR1 is SGHRS and CDR2 is YFSETQ.